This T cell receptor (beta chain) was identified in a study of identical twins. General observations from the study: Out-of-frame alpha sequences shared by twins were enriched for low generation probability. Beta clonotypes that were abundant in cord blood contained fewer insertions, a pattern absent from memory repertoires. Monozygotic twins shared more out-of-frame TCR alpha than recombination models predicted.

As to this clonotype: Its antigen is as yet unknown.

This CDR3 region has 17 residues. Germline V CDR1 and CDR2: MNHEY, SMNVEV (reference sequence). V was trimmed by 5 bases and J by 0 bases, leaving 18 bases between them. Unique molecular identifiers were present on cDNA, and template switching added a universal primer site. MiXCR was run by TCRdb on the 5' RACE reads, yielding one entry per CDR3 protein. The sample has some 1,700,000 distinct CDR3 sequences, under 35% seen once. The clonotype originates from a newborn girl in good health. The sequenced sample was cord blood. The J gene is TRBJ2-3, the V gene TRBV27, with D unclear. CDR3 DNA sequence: TGTGCCAGCAGTATTCGGCAGTCCCTCCTTAGCACAGATACGCAGTATTTT. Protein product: CASSIRQSLLSTDTQYF.